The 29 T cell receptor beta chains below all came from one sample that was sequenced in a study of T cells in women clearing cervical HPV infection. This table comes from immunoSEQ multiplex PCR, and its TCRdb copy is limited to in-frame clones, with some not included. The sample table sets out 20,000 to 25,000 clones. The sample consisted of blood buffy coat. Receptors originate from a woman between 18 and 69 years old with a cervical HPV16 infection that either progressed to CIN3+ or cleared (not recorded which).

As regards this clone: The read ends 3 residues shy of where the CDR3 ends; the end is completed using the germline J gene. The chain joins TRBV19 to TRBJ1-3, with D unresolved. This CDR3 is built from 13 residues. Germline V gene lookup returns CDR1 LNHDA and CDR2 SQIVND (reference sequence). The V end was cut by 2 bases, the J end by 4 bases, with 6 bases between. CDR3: CASSISSGNTIYF. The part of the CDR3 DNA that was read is TGTGCCAGTAGTATATCATCAGGAAACACC.

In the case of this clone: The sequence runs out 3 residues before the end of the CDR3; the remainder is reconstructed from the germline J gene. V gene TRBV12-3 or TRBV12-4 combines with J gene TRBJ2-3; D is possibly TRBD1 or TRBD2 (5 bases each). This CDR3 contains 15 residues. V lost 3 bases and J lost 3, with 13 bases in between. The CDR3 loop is CASSFGVGETDTQYF. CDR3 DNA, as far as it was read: TGTGCCAGCAGTTTTGGCGTAGGGGAGACAGATACG.

The CDR3 is CSAKPWPSNEQYF. The covered CDR3 bases are TGCAGTGCCAAACCTTGGCCGTCCAACGAG. The genes are TRBV20-1 and TRBJ2-7; no clear D. The CDR3 end lies 3 residues beyond the end of the read and is filled in from the germline J gene. Trimming cost V 6 bases and J 5 bases, with 17 bases left between them. The germline gives CDR1 DFQATT, CDR2 SNEGSKA (reference sequence). This CDR3 contains 13 residues.

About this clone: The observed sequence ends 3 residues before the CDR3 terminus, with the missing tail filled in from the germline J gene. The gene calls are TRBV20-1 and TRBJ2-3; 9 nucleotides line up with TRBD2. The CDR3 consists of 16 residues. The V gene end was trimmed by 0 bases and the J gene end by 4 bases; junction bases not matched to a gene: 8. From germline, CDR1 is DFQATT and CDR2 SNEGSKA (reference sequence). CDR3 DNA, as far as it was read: TGCAGTGCTAGAGATTTTGGCGGGAGGGCCGCAGATACG. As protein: CSARDFGGRAADT. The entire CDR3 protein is CSARDFGGRAADTQYF.

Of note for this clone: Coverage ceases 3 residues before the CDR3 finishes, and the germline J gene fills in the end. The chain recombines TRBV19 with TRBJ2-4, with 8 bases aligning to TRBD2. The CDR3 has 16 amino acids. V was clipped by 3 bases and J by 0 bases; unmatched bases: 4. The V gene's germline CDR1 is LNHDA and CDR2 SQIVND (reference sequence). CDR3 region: CASSMRTSLAKNIQYF. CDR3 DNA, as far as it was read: TGTGCCAGTAGTATGCGGACTAGCCTAGCCAAAAACATT.

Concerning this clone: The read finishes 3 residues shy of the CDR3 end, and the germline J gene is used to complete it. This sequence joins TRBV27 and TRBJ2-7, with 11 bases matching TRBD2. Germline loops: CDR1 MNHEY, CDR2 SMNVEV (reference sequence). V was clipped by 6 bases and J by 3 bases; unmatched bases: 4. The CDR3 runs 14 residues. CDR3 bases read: TGTGCCAGCAGCGCGGGACTAGCGGTCTACGAG. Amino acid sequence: CASSAGLAVYE. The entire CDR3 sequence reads CASSAGLAVYEQYF.

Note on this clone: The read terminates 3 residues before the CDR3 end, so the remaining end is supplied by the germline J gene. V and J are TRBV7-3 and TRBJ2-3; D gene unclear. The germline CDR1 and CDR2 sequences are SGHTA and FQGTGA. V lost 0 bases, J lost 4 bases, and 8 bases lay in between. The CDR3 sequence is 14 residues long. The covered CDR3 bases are TGTGCCAGCAGCTTAACTACAGATGCAGATACG. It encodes CASSLTTDADT. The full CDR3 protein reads CASSLTTDADTQYF.

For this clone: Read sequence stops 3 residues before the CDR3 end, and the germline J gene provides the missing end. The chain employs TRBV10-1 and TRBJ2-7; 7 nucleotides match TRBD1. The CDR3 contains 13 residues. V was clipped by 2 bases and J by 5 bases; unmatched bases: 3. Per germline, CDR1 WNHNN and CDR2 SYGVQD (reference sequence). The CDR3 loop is CASSELQGNEQYF. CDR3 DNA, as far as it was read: TGCGCCAGCAGTGAGCTACAGGGGAACGAG.

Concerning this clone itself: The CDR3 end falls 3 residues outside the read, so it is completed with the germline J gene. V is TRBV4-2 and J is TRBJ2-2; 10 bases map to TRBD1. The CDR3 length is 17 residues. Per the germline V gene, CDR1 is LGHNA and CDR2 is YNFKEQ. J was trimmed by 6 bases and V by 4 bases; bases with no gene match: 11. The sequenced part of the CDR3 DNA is TGTGCCAGCAGCCCGTCCGCTGGGACAGGGGTCCCCGGGGAG. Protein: CASSPSAGTGVPGE. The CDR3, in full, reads CASSPSAGTGVPGELFF.

Partial CDR3 DNA: TGTGCCAGTAGTACGCAGGGGGCGCGGACCGGGGAG. Protein: CASSTQGARTGE. The whole CDR3 is CASSTQGARTGELFF. The rearrangement uses TRBV19 and TRBJ2-2, with 8 bases aligning to TRBD1. The DNA ends 3 residues before the CDR3 does, and the rest of the CDR3 is filled in from the germline J gene. The CDR3 runs 15 residues. Germline values: CDR1 LNHDA, CDR2 SQIVND (reference sequence). The V segment lost 4 bases and the J segment 5 bases; nucleotides outside the gene matches: 6.

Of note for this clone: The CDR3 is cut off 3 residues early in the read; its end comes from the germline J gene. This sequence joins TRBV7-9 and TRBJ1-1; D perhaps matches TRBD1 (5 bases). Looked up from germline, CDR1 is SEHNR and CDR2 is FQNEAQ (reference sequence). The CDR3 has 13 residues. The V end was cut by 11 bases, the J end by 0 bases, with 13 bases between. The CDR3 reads CAFHRGVNTEAFF. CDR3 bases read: TGTGCCTTCCACCGAGGGGTGAACACTGAA.

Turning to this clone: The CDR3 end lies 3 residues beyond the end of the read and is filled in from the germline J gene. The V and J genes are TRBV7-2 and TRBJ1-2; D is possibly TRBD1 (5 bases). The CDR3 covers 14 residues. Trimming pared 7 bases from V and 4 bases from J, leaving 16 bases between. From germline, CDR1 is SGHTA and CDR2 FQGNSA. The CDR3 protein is CASTPGGVGYGYTF. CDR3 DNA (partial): TGTGCCAGCACCCCTGGGGGGGTAGGCTATGGC.

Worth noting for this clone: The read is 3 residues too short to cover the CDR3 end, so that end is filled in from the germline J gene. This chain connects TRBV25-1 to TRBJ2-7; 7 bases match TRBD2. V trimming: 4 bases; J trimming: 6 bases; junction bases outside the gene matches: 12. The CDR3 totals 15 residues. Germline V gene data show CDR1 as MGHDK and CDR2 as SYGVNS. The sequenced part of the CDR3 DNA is TGTGCCAGCAGTGCCGATGTAAGCGGGATGACCGAG. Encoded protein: CASSADVSGMTE. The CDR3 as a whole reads CASSADVSGMTEQYF.

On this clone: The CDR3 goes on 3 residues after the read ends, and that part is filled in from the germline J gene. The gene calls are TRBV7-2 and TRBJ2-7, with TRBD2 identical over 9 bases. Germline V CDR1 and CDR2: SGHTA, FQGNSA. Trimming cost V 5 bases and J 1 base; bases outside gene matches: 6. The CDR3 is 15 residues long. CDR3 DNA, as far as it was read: TGTGCCAGCAGCACATTTCTAGCGGGATCCTACGAG. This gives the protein CASSTFLAGSYE. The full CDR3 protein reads CASSTFLAGSYEQYF.

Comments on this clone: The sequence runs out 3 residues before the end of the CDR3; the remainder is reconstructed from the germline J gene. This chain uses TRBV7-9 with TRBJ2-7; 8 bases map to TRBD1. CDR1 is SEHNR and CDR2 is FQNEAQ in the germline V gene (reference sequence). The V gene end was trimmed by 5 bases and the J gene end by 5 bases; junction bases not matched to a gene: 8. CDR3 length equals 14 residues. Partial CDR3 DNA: TGTGCCAGCAGCCGTGGACAGGGTGCCCACGAG. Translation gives CASSRGQGAHE. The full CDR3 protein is CASSRGQGAHEQYF.

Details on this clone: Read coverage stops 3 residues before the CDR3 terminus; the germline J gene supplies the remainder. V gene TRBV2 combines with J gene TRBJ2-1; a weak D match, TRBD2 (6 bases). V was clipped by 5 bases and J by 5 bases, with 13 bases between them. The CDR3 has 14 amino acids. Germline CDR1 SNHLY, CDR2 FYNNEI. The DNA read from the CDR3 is TGTGCCAGCAGTAACCCGGGACTCGACAATGAG. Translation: CASSNPGLDNE. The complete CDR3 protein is CASSNPGLDNEQFF.

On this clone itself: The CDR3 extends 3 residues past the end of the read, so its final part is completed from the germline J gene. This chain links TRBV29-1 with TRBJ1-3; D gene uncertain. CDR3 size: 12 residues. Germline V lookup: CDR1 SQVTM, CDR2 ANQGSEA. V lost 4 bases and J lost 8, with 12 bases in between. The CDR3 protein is CSVGGEADTIYF. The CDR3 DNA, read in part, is TGCAGCGTTGGAGGTGAGGCAGACACC.

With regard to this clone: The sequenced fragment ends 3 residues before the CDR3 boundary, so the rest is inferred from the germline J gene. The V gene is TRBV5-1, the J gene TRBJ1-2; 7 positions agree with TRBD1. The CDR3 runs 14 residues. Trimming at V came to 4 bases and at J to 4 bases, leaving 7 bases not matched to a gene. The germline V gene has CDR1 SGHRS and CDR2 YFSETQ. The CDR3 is CASSPRQGPYGYTF. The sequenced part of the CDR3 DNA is TGCGCCAGCAGCCCACGACAGGGCCCCTATGGC.

The sequenced part of the CDR3 DNA is TGCAGTGGAACCGGGACTAGGGAATACAATGAG. Its protein is CSGTGTREYNE. The whole CDR3 sequence reads CSGTGTREYNEQFF. This chain uses TRBV20-1 with TRBJ2-1, with 8 bases fitting TRBD2. Read coverage stops 3 residues before the CDR3 terminus; the germline J gene supplies the remainder. Germline V gene data show CDR1 as DFQATT and CDR2 as SNEGSKA (reference sequence). The CDR3 is 14 residues long. V dropped 7 bases and J dropped 4; count of bases not matched to a gene: 9.

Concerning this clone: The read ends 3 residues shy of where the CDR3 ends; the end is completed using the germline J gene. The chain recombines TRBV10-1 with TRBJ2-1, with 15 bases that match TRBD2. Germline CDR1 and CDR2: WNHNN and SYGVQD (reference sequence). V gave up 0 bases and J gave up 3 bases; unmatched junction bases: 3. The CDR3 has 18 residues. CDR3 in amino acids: CASSESGLAGGNYNEQFF. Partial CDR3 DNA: TGCGCCAGCAGTGAGTCGGGACTAGCGGGAGGAAACTACAATGAG.

The sequenced part of the CDR3 DNA is TGTGCCAGCTCACCCCGGTGGGACAGGAGCCAAGAGACC. Protein: CASSPRWDRSQET. The full CDR3 sequence reads CASSPRWDRSQETQYF. The gene calls are TRBV18 and TRBJ2-5; the match to TRBD1 covers 8 bases. Read data end 3 residues before the CDR3 end; the end is taken from the germline J gene. V lost 3 bases to trimming and J lost 1 base; unmatched junction nucleotides: 7. The CDR3 sequence is 16 residues long. Germline CDR1 KGHSH, CDR2 LQKENI.

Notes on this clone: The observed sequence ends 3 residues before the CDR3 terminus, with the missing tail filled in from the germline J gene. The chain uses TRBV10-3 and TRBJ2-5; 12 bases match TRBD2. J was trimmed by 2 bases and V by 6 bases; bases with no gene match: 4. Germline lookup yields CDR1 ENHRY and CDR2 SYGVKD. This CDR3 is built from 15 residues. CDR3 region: CAIRGLAGDQETQYF. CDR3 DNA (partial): TGTGCCATCAGGGGACTAGCGGGTGATCAAGAGACC.

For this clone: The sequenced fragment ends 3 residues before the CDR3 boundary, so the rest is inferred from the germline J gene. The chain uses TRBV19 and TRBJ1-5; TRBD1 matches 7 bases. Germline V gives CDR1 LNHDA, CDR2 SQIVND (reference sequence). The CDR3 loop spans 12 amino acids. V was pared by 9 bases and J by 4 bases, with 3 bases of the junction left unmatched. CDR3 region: CASRTGNQPQHF. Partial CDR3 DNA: TGTGCCAGCCGGACAGGAAATCAGCCC.

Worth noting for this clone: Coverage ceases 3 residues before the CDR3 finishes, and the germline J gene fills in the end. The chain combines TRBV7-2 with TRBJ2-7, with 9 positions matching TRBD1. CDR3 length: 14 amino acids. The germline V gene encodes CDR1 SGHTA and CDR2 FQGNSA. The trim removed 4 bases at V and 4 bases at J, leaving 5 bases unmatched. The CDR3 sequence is CASSSQGAEYEQYF. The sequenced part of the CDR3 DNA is TGTGCCAGCAGCTCACAGGGGGCGGAGTACGAG.

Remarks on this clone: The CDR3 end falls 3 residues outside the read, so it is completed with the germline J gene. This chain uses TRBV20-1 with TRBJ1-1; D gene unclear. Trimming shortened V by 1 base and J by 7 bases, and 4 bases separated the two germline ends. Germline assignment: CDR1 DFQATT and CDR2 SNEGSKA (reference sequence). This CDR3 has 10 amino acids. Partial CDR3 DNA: TGCAGTGCTAGAGCTAATGAA. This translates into CSARANE. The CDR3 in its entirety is CSARANEAFF.

The sequenced part of the CDR3 DNA is TGTGCCAGCAGCTTACAGGGGGCGAACACTGAA. It specifies CASSLQGANTE. The whole CDR3 protein reads CASSLQGANTEAFF. The rearrangement joins TRBV7-9 to TRBJ1-1, with 8 bases aligning to TRBD1. The observed sequence ends 3 residues before the CDR3 terminus, with the missing tail filled in from the germline J gene. In germline, CDR1 is SEHNR, CDR2 FQNEAQ (reference sequence). CDR3 length: 14 amino acids. The J segment lost 1 base and the V segment lost 2 bases, leaving 0 bases of the junction unmatched.

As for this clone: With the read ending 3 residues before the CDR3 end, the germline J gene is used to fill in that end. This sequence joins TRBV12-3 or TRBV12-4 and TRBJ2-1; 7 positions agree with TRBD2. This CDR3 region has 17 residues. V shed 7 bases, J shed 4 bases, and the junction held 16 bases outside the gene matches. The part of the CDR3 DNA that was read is TGTGCCAGCACCGTTAATCTAGCGGCTATTACTTACAATGAG. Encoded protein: CASTVNLAAITYNE. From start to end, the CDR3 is CASTVNLAAITYNEQFF.

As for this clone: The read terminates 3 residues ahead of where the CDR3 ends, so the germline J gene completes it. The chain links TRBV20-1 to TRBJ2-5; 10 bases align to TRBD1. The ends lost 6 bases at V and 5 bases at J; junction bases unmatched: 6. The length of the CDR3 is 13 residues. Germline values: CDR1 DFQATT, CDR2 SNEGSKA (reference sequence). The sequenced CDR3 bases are TGCAGTGCCGGGACAGGGGTTGGGGAGACC. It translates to CSAGTGVGET. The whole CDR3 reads CSAGTGVGETQYF.

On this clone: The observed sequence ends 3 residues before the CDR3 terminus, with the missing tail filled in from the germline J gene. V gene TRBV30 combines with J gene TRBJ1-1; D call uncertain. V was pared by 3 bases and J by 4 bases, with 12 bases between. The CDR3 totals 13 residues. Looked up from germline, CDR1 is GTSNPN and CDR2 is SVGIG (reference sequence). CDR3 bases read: TGTGCCTGGAGACAAAAGGGTGGCACTGAA. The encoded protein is CAWRQKGGTE. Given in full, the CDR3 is CAWRQKGGTEAFF.